This T cell receptor (beta chain) was profiled in a study of cytomegalovirus exposure and HLA in healthy donors. Study-wide results and caveats: For TCR beta chains, V- and J-gene trimming was later linked to a missense DCLRE1C variant. Presence/absence analyses supposed approximately even sequencing depth among donors.

Germline CDR1 SEHNR, CDR2 FQNEAQ (reference sequence). The CDR3 runs to 18 residues. Unmatched junction bases numbered 14, after V lost 5 bases and J lost 7 bases. This clone was seen a handful of times. Its antigen is undetermined. This PCR relied on a set of 60 Vbeta primers and 13 Jbeta primers. This table comes from immunoSEQ multiplex PCR, and its TCRdb copy is limited to in-frame clones, with some not included. The table shows roughly 220,000 clones, with around 75% occurring only once. The receptor was derived from a woman aged 30 to 39 in good health and CMV-seronegative. The sequenced material came from PBMCs. The gene calls are TRBV7-9 and TRBJ2-2; 12 positions agree with TRBD2. The CDR3 here is CASSGETTSGSTGGELFF. The CDR3 region has the DNA TGTGCCAGCAGCGGAGAAACGACTAGCGGGAGTACGGGCGGGGAGCTGTTTTTT.